Each of the 27 T cell receptor beta chains below was sequenced from the same sample in a study of CXCR3-negative and CXCR3-positive naive CD8 T cells. Study-wide points: TRB CDR3 hydrophobicity was greater in CXCR3-positive naive cells than in CXCR3-negative naive cells.

The libraries of TRB cDNA were prepared using 5' RACE with UMI labels. TCRdb reprocessed the 5' RACE reads and stores each CDR3 protein as one record, lacking DNA. This sample's table has nearly 110,000 distinct CDR3 sequences. Their recognized antigens are unknown. The sequenced sample was naive CXCR3+ CD8+ T cells from blood. Subset here: CD45RO-CCR7+CD27+CD95- naive CD8+ T cells expressing CXCR3 (TNR3+). These receptors came from a human donor in good health. Some clones in this sample may be carry-over from other donors' samples.

The chain uses TRBV5-1 and TRBJ1-1; TCRdb's D call of TRBD1 is untestable without DNA. CDR1 and CDR2 (germline): SGHRS, YFSETQ. The CDR3 consists of 15 residues. CDR3 region: CASRGTGSLRTEAFF.

The chain has TRBV11-2 and TRBJ1-2. This CDR3 comprises 12 residues. In germline, CDR1 is SGHAT, CDR2 FQNNGV. The CDR3 spells CASSFGGVGYTF.

The chain combines TRBV4-2 with TRBJ2-4; TCRdb calls TRBD1, which cannot be checked without DNA. The germline gives CDR1 LGHNA, CDR2 YNFKEQ. CDR3 length: 18 amino acids. The CDR3 loop reads CASSQPLSSDRDGNIQYF.

The rearrangement joins TRBV28 to TRBJ2-7; TCRdb's D call, TRBD2, is unchecked because there is no DNA. The germline V gene has CDR1 MDHEN and CDR2 SYDVKM. The CDR3 contains 14 residues. CDR3 in amino acids: CASSLSGTSDEQYF.

The chain recombines TRBV6-2 or TRBV6-3 with TRBJ2-2. The CDR3 covers 11 residues. Germline CDR1 and CDR2: MNHEY and SVGEGT. The chain's CDR3 is CASTPSGELFF.

This chain connects TRBV25-1 to TRBJ1-5; without DNA, the TCRdb call of TRBD1 cannot be checked. This CDR3 contains 15 residues. CDR1 is MGHDK and CDR2 is SYGVNS in the germline V gene. CDR3 amino acids: CASGGQGESNQPQHF. The variable domain in full, with the rest retrieved from reference TRBV25-1 and TRBJ1-5, is EADIYQTPRYLVIGTGKKITLECSQTMGHDKMYWYQQDPGMELHLIHYSYGVNSTEKGDLSSESTVSRIRTEHFPLTLESARPSHTSQYLCASGGQGESNQPQHFGDGTRLSIL.

The V call is TRBV19, the J call TRBJ2-7; TCRdb gives TRBD1 as the D gene, but with no DNA this cannot be confirmed. Germline values: CDR1 LNHDA, CDR2 SQIVND (reference sequence). The CDR3 contains 14 residues. CDR3 protein: CASSIGPGGKEQYF.

This chain joins TRBV6-5 and TRBJ2-7. The CDR3 is 15 amino acids. The V gene's germline CDR1 is MNHEY and CDR2 SVGAGI. CDR3 amino acids: CASSQGPDSFYEQYF.

This chain joins TRBV7-2 and TRBJ1-2; TCRdb lists TRBD1, though no DNA is available to test this call. Germline V gene sequence: CDR1 SGHTA, CDR2 FQGNSA. The CDR3 runs 14 residues. CDR3 residues: CASSSLQGFGGYTF.

The chain couples TRBV7-3 to TRBJ2-3. Germline loops: CDR1 SGHTA, CDR2 FQGTGA. The length of the CDR3 is 15 residues. CDR3 amino acids: CASSLTLDLTDTQYF.

The CDR3 here is CSAEVGQEADTQYF. The rearrangement joins TRBV20-1 to TRBJ2-3; TCRdb lists TRBD1, though no DNA is available to test this call. The CDR3 consists of 14 residues. Germline CDR1 reads DFQATT; CDR2 reads SNEGSKA (reference sequence).

The chain employs TRBV28 and TRBJ2-7; TCRdb names TRBD1, which stays unverified in the absence of DNA. CDR1 is MDHEN, CDR2 SYDVKM, per germline. The CDR3 consists of 14 residues. This chain's CDR3 is CASSFSGQGYEQYF. Supplemented by reference TRBV28 and TRBJ2-7, the full variable domain reads DVKVTQSSRYLVKRTGEKVFLECVQDMDHENMFWYRQDPGLGLRLIYFSYDVKMKEKGDIPEGYSVSREKKERFSLILESASTNQTSMYLCASSFSGQGYEQYFGPGTRLTVT.

The rearrangement links TRBV6-2 or TRBV6-3 to TRBJ1-1; the TCRdb D gene call, TRBD1, has no DNA to confirm it. Germline values: CDR1 MNHEY, CDR2 SVGEGT. The CDR3 has 14 residues. The chain's CDR3 is CASTPRGMNTEAFF.

The V call is TRBV11-2, the J call TRBJ2-1; the D call of TRBD2 rests on TCRdb alone, since no DNA is present to check it. Germline values: CDR1 SGHAT, CDR2 FQNNGV. The CDR3 sequence is 17 residues long. The chain's CDR3 is CASSLISTSGLGVEQFF.

This chain's CDR3 is CATSTFYSPLHF. The genes are TRBV15 and TRBJ1-6. Germline V gene data show CDR1 as LNHNV and CDR2 as YYDKDF (reference sequence). This CDR3 spans 12 amino acids.

The chain links TRBV5-1 to TRBJ1-2; absent DNA, TCRdb's TRBD1 call cannot be checked. The CDR3 is 13 amino acids. Germline values: CDR1 SGHRS, CDR2 YFSETQ. The CDR3 sequence: CASSLESGTGYTF.

J is TRBJ2-1 and V is TRBV29-1; TCRdb outputs TRBD1, but without DNA this stays unchecked. There are 11 residues in the CDR3. Germline V CDR1 and CDR2: SQVTM, ANQGSEA. The CDR3 protein is CSVGLGDEQFF.

The rearrangement uses TRBV21-1 and TRBJ1-1. TRBV21-1 is deemed a pseudogene. The CDR3 sequence is 11 residues long. CDR3 region: CASSRTDEAFF.

V and J are TRBV29-1 and TRBJ2-7; TCRdb selects TRBD1, and the lack of DNA leaves this call unchecked. Germline assignment: CDR1 SQVTM and CDR2 ANQGSEA. The CDR3 length is 13 residues. The CDR3 spells CSVVPAGGYEQYF.

V gene TRBV15 combines with J gene TRBJ2-1; as DNA is missing, the TRBD2 call by TCRdb cannot be tested. This CDR3 spans 16 amino acids. Germline-derived CDR1 and CDR2 are LNHNV and YYDKDF (reference sequence). The CDR3 region is CATSTRTSGDPNEQFF.

The V and J genes are TRBV9 and TRBJ2-1; TCRdb designates TRBD2, a call that cannot be tested without DNA. CDR1 SGDLS and CDR2 YYNGEE come from the germline V gene. This CDR3 has 16 residues. CDR3 residues: CASSAQTSGLYNEQFF.

This chain uses TRBV30 with TRBJ2-7; TCRdb proposes TRBD2, but this gene call is untestable without DNA. The CDR3 totals 12 residues. Looked up from germline, CDR1 is GTSNPN and CDR2 is SVGIG (reference sequence). CDR3 sequence reads: CASEEGTYEQYF.

The rearrangement joins TRBV28 to TRBJ2-7; TCRdb names TRBD2, which stays unverified in the absence of DNA. Looked up from germline, CDR1 is MDHEN and CDR2 is SYDVKM. The CDR3 has 18 amino acids. The CDR3: CASHPTSGNAETSYEQYF. Full variable domain (rest looked up from reference TRBV28 and TRBJ2-7): DVKVTQSSRYLVKRTGEKVFLECVQDMDHENMFWYRQDPGLGLRLIYFSYDVKMKEKGDIPEGYSVSREKKERFSLILESASTNQTSMYLCASHPTSGNAETSYEQYFGPGTRLTVT.

The chain combines TRBV23-1 with TRBJ2-2; TCRdb selects TRBD1, and the lack of DNA leaves this call unchecked. TRBV23-1 falls under the ORF class, with uncertain function. There are 19 residues in the CDR3. The CDR3 sequence is CASSPRSQGPRTNTGELFF.

V and J are TRBV28 and TRBJ2-1; TCRdb returns TRBD1, unconfirmable since there is no DNA. The length of the CDR3 is 15 residues. Germline V CDR1 and CDR2: MDHEN, SYDVKM. The CDR3 loop reads CASSLLQRADNEQLF.

This chain links TRBV4-3 with TRBJ2-7; without DNA, the TCRdb call of TRBD1 cannot be checked. CDR1 and CDR2 (germline): LGHNA, YSLEER. The CDR3 has 18 residues. CDR3 residues: CASSQVVRGGAVWYEQYF.

The CDR3 region is CASTQGGLEQFF. V usage is TRBV5-6 and J usage is TRBJ2-1; checking the TCRdb D call of TRBD1 is not possible without DNA. The germline gives CDR1 SGHDT, CDR2 YYEEEE. CDR3 length: 12 residues.